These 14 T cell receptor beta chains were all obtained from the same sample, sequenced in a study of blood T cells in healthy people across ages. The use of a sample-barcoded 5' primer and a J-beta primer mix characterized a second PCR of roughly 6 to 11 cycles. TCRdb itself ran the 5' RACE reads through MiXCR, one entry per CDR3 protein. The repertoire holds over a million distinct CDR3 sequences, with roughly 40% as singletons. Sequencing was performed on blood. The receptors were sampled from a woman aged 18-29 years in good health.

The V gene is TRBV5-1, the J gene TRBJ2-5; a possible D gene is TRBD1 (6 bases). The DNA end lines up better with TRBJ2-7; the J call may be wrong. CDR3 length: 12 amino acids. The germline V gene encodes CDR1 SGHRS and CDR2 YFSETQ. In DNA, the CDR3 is TGCGCCAGCAGAACAGGGCAAGGCGAGCAGTACTTC. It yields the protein CASRTGQGEQYF.

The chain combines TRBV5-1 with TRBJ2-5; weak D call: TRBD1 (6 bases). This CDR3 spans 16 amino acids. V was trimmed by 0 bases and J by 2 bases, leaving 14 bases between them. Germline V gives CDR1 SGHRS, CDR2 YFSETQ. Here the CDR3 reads CASSLGQAVLQETQYF. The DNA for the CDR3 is TGCGCCAGCAGCTTGGGACAGGCGGTCCTTCAAGAGACCCAGTACTTC.

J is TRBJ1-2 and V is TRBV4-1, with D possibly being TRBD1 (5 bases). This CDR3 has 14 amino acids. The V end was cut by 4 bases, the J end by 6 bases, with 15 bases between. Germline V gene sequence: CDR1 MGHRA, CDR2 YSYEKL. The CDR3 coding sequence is TGCGCCAGCAGCCGCGCCTGGGGGACGGATGGCTACACCTTC. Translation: CASSRAWGTDGYTF.

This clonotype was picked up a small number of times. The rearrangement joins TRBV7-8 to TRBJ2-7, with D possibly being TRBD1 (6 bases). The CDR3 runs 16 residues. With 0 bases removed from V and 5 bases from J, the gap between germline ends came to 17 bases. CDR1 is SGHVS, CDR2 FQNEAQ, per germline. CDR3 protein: CASSLAYRTALDEQYF. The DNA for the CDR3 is TGTGCCAGCAGCTTAGCATATCGGACAGCCCTCGACGAGCAGTACTTC.

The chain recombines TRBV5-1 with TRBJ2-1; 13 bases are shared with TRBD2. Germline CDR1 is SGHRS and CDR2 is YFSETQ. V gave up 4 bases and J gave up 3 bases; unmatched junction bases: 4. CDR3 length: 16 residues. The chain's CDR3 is CASSGGLAGVYNEQFF. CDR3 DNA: TGCGCCAGCAGCGGAGGACTAGCGGGGGTCTACAATGAGCAGTTCTTC. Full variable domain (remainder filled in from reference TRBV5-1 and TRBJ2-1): KAGVTQTPRYLIKTRGQQVTLSCSPISGHRSVSWYQQTPGQGLQFLFEYFSETQRNKGNFPGRFSGRQFSNSRSEMNVSTLELGDSALYLCASSGGLAGVYNEQFFGPGTRLTVL.

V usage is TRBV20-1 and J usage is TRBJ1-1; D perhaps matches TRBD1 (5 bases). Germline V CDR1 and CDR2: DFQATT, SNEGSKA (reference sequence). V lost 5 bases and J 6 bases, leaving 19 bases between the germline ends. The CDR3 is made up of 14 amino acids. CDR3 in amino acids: CSALGVGGMPEAFF. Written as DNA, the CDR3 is TGCAGTGCTTTAGGTGTGGGGGGGATGCCTGAAGCTTTCTTT.

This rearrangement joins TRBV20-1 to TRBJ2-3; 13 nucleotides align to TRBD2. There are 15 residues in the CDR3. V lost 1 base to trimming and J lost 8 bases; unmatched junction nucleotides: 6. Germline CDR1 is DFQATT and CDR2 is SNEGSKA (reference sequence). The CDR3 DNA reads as TGCAGTGCTAGAGGGACTAGCGGGGGTGGGGGTACGCAGTATTTT. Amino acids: CSARGTSGGGGTQYF.

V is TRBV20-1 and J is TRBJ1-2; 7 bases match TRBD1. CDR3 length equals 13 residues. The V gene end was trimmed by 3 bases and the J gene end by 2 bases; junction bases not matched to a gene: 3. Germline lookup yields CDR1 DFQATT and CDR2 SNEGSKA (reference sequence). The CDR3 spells CSAREQGNYGYTF. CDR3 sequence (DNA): TGCAGTGCTAGGGAACAGGGGAACTATGGCTACACCTTC.

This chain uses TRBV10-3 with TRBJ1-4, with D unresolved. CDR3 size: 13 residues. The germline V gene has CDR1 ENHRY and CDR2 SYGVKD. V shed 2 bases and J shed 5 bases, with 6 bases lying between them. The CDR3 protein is CAISETGNEKLFF. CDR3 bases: TGTGCCATCAGTGAGACGGGGAATGAAAAACTGTTTTTT.

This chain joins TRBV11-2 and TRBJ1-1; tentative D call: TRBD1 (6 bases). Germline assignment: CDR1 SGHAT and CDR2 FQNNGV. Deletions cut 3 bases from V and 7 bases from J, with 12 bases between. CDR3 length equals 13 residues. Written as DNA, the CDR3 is TGTGCCAGCAGCTTCGGGGGCGGAGGTGAAGCTTTCTTT. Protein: CASSFGGGGEAFF.

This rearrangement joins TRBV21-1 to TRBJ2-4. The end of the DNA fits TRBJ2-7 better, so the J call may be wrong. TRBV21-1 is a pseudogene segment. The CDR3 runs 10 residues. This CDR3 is CASTYYEQYF. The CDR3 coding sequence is TGTGCCAGCACCTATTACGAGCAGTACTTC.

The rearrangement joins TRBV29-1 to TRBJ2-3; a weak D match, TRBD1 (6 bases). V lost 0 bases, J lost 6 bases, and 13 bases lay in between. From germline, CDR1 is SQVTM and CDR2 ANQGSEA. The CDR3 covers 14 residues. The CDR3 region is CSVEDRGFSDTQYF. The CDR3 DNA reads TGCAGCGTTGAAGACAGGGGTTTCTCGGATACGCAGTATTTT.

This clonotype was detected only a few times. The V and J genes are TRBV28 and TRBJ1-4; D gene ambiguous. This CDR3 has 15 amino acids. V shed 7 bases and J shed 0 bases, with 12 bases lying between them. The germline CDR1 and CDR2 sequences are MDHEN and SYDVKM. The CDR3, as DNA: TGTGCCAGCACCCGAACTATCGCAACTAATGAAAAACTGTTTTTT. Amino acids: CASTRTIATNEKLFF.

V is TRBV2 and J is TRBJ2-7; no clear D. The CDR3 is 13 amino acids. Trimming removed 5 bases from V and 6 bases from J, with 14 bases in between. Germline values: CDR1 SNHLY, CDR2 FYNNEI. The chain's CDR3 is CASSLGSSGEQYF. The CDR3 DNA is TGTGCCAGCAGTTTAGGGTCTTCGGGCGAGCAGTACTTC.